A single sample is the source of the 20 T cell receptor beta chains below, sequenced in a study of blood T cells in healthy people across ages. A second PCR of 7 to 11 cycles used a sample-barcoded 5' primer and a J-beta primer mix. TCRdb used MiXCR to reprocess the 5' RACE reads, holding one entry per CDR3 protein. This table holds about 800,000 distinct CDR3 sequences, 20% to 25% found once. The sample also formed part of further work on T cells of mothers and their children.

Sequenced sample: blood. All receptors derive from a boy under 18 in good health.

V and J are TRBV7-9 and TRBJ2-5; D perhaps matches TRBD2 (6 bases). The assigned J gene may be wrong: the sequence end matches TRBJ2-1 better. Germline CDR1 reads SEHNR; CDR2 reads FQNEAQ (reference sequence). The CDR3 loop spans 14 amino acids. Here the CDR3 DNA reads TGTGCCAGCAGCTTCCAGCGGGCTGCCGATGAGCAGTTCTTC. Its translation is CASSFQRAADEQFF.

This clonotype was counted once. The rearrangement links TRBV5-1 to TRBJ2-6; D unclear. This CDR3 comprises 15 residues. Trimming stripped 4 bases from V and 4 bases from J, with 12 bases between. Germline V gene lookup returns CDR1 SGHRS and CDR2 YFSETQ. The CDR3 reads CASSGGDTGANVLTF. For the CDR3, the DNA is TGCGCCAGCAGCGGCGGCGACACCGGGGCCAACGTCCTGACTTTC.

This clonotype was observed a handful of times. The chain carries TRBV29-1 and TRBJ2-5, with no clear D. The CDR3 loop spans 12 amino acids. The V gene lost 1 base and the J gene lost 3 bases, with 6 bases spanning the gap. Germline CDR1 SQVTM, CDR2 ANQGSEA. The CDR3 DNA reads TGCAGCGTTGAAGGAATCGAAGAGACCCAGTACTTC. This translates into CSVEGIEETQYF. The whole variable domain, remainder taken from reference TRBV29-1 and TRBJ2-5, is SAVISQKPSRDICQRGTSLTIQCQVDSQVTMMFWYRQQPGQSLTLIATANQGSEATYESGFVIDKFPISRPNLTFSTLTVSNMSPEDSSIYLCSVEGIEETQYFGPGTRLLVL.

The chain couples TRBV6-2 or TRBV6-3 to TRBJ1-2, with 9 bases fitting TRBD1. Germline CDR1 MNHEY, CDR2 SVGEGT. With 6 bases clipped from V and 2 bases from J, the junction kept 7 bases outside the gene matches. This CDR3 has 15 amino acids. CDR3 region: CASRLIGQGNYGYTF. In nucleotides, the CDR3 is TGTGCCAGCAGACTAATCGGACAGGGGAACTATGGCTACACCTTC.

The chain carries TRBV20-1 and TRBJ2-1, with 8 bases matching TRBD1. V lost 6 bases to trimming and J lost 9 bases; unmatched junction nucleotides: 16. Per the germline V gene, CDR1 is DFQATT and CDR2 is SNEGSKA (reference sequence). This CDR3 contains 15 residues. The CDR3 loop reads CSAIGQGGGSGEQFF. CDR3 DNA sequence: TGCAGTGCCATAGGACAGGGAGGAGGGAGTGGTGAGCAGTTCTTC.

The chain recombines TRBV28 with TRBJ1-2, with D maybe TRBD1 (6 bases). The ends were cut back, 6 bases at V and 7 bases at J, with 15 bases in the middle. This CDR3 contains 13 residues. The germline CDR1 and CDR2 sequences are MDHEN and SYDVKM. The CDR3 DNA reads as TGTGCCAGCAGCCCCGCAGGGGTAATTGGCTACACCTTC. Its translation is CASSPAGVIGYTF.

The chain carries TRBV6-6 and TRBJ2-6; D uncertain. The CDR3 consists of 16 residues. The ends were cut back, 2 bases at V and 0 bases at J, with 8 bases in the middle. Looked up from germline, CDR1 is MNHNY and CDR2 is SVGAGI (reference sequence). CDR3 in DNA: TGTGCCAGCAGTTACCAGACTCGCTCTGGGGCCAACGTCCTGACTTTC. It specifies CASSYQTRSGANVLTF.

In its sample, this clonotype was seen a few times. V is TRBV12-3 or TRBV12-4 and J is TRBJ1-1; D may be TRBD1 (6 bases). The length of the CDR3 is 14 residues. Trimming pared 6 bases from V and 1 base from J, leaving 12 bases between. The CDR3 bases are TGTGCCAGCAGGCTCGACAGGACGAACACTGAAGCTTTCTTT. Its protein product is CASRLDRTNTEAFF.

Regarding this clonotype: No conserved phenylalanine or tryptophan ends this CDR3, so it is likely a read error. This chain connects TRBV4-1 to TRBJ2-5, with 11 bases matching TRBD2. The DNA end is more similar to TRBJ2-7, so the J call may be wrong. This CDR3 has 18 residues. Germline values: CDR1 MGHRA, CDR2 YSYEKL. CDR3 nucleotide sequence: TGCGCCAGCAGCCCGACTAGCGGGATGAATTTCTCTCCCTACGAGCAGTACCTC. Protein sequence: CASSPTSGMNFSPYEQYL.

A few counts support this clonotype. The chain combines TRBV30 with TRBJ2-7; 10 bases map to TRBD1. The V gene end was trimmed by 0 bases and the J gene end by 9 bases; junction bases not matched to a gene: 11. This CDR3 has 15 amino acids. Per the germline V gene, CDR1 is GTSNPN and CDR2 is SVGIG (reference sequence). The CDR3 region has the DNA TGTGCCTGGAGTGTATGGGGGGGACAGGGGAGAATGCAGTACTTC. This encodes CAWSVWGGQGRMQYF.

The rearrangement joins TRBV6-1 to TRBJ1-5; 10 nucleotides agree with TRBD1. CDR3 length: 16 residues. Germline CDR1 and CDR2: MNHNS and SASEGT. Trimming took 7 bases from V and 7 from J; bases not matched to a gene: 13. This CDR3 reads CASKRQGAAGGQPQHF. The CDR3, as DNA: TGTGCCAGCAAGAGACAGGGGGCAGCCGGGGGGCAGCCCCAGCATTTT.

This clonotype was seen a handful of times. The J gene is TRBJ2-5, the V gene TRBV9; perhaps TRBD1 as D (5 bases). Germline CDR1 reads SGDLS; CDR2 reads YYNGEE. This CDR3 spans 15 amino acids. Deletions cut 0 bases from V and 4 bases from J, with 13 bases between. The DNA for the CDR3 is TGTGCCAGCAGCGTAGATAACAGGCTCGGAGAGACCCAGTACTTC. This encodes CASSVDNRLGETQYF. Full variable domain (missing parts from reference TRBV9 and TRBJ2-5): DSGVTQTPKHLITATGQRVTLRCSPRSGDLSVYWYQQSLDQGLQFLIQYYNGEERAKGNILERFSAQQFPDLHSELNLSSLELGDSALYFCASSVDNRLGETQYFGPGTRLLVL.

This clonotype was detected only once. CDR3 nucleotide sequence: TGTGCCAGCAGCCAAGAGGGTGGACCCCAAGAGACCCAGTACTTC. Its protein is CASSQEGGPQETQYF. The chain is built from TRBV4-2 and TRBJ2-5; D unclear. The CDR3 sequence is 15 residues long. V shed 0 bases and J shed 1 base, with 9 bases lying between them. The V gene's germline CDR1 is LGHNA and CDR2 YNFKEQ.

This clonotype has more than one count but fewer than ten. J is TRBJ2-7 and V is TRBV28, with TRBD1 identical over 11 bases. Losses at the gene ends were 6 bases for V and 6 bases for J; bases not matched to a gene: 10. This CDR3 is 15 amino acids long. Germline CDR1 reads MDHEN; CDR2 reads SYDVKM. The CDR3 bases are TGTGCCAGCAGCTTACAGGACAGGGGGCTTAGCGAGCAGTACTTC. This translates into CASSLQDRGLSEQYF.

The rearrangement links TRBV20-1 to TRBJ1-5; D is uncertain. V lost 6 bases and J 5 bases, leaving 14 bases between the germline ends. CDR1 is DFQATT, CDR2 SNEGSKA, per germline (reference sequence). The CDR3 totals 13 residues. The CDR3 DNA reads TGCAGTGCCCGAGGGCAGATTGATCAGCCCCAGCATTTT. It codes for CSARGQIDQPQHF.

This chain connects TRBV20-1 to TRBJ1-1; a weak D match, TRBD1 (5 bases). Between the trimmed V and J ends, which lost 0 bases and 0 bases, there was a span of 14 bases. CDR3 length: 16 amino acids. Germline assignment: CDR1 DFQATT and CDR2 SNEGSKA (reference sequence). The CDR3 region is CSARERPGLMNTEAFF. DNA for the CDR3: TGCAGTGCTAGAGAGAGACCGGGACTGATGAACACTGAAGCTTTCTTT.

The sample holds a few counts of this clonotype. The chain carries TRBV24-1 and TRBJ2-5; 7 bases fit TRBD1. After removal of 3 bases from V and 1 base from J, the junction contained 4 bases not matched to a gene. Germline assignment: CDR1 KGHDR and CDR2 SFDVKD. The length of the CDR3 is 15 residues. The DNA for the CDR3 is TGTGCCACCAGTGATGGGGGACAGACCCAAGAGACCCAGTACTTC. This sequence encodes CATSDGGQTQETQYF.

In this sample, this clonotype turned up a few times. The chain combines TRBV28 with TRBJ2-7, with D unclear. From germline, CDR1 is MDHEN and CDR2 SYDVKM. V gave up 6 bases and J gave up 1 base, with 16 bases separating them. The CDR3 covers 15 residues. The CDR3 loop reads CASSSHGRGSYEQYF. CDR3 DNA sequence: TGTGCCAGCAGCTCCCACGGAAGAGGATCCTACGAGCAGTACTTC.

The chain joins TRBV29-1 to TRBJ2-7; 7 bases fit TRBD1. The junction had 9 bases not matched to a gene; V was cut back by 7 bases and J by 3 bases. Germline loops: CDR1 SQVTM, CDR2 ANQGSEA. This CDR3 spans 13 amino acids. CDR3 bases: TGCAGCGCCCTTGGGGGACAGTACTACGAGCAGTACTTC. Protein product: CSALGGQYYEQYF.

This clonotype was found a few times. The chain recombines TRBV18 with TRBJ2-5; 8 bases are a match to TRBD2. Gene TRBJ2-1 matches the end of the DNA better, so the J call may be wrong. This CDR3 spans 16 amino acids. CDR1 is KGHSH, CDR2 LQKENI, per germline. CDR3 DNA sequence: TGTGCCAGCTCACCAAGGGGCGGGGGGCCCCACAATGAGCAGTTCTTC. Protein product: CASSPRGGGPHNEQFF.